The source of this TCR beta chain is a study of PD-L1 blockade in urothelial cancer. Study overall: Earlier, patients had received 0 to 3 chemotherapy regimens. Blood analyses occurred 3 weeks (second dose) and 6 weeks post treatment start. Regarding the study as a whole: Below-median pretreatment blood TCR clonality was a predictor of better survival.

Here immunoSEQ multiplex PCR was the method, and the copy in TCRdb shows in-frame clones only, minus some. This repertoire shows some 50,000 clones, approximately 85% found once; its top ten account for about 2%. This CDR3 contains 16 residues. Note on this clone: No antigen is known for it.

Time point here: peripheral blood 6 weeks after treatment start. The input for sequencing was PBMCs, taken around atezolizumab (anti-PD-L1) treatment. The TCR originated in a man aged 50 or older with urothelial cancer. The chain uses TRBV21-1 and TRBJ2-7; the DNA was not used to check the table's D call, TRBD1. TRBV21-1 is annotated as a pseudogene. This CDR3 reads CASSKDRARMTYEQYF. For the CDR3, the DNA is TGTGCCAGCAGCAAAGACCGCGCCAGGATGACCTACGAGCAGTACTTC.